The 23 T cell receptor beta chains in this list originate from one sample, sequenced in a study of Ad26.COV2.S vaccination and SARS-CoV-2 variants (dated by TCRdb to the early 2020s). Library prep was done by the immunoSEQ multiplex PCR assay. As stored in TCRdb, this immuneACCESS dataset retains in-frame rearrangements with V and J assigned. A fraction of the clones does not appear; measured against another copy, unresolved V genes explain less than half of the discrepancy, and the remainder lacks a known reason. Present in this sample are about 370,000 clones, around 85% of which were seen just once. Approximately 3.7% of the sample is held by the ten biggest clonotypes. What the treatment or condition label conveys for this sample: over 15 received Ad26.COV2.S at low or high dose, single or two shots; 5 received placebo; per-sample allocation not given. Repertoires of vaccine and placebo recipients were sequenced from samples collected on day 63 after the first injection.

Here the sequenced sample was peripheral blood, taken in a trial of Ad26.COV2.S vaccine versus placebo. The receptors were gathered from a person aged 18-65 years who received the Ad26.COV2.S COVID-19 vaccine or a placebo.

The rearrangement uses TRBV4-2 and TRBJ2-1; tentatively, D is TRBD2 (6 bases). Deletions cut 1 base from V and 6 bases from J, with 22 bases between. This CDR3 comprises 18 residues. The germline CDR1 and CDR2 sequences are LGHNA and YNFKEQ. The CDR3 DNA reads TGTGCCAGCAGCCAAGTATTTGGGAGGACATCCGAGGTCAATGAGCAGTTCTTC. Translated: CASSQVFGRTSEVNEQFF.

The V gene is TRBV5-1, the J gene TRBJ2-7; 9 bases are a match to TRBD2. Germline loops: CDR1 SGHRS, CDR2 YFSETQ. The CDR3 has 15 amino acids. After removal of 0 bases from V and 7 bases from J, the junction contained 8 bases not matched to a gene. Here the CDR3 reads CASSLDRSGGTEQYF. CDR3 sequence (DNA): TGCGCCAGCAGCTTGGATCGTAGCGGGGGCACGGAGCAGTACTTC.

Here the CDR3 DNA reads TGTGCCAGCAGTCCGGGGACAGGGGAACCTTTCTTT. Translated, it gives CASSPGTGEPFF. The chain has TRBV12-3 or TRBV12-4 and TRBJ1-1; 10 bases fit TRBD1. This CDR3 has 12 residues. Germline trimming cut 5 bases from V and 12 bases from J; bases unmatched to any gene: 6.

The chain links TRBV5-4 to TRBJ1-1; D gene uncertain. This CDR3 spans 11 amino acids. V was pared by 4 bases and J by 1 base, with 2 bases between. Germline CDR1 and CDR2: SGHNT and YYREEE (reference sequence). The CDR3 region is CASSRNTEAFF. CDR3 bases: TGTGCCAGCAGCCGGAACACTGAAGCTTTCTTT.

V gene TRBV5-1 combines with J gene TRBJ2-7, with 9 bases lining up with TRBD1. The germline V gene has CDR1 SGHRS and CDR2 YFSETQ. With 4 bases clipped from V and 3 bases from J, the junction kept 5 bases outside the gene matches. The CDR3 spans 14 residues. The CDR3 coding sequence is TGCGCCAGCAGCGCACCGGGACAGGGCTACGAGCAGTACTTC. It specifies CASSAPGQGYEQYF.

The chain uses TRBV6-5 and TRBJ1-6, with a tentative D call TRBD1 (6 bases). This CDR3 has 12 amino acids. The ends were cut back, 8 bases at V and 7 bases at J, with 9 bases in the middle. CDR1 and CDR2 from the germline V gene are MNHEY and SVGAGI. CDR3 in amino acids: CASGQGNSPLHF. The CDR3, as DNA: TGTGCCAGCGGGCAGGGGAATTCACCCCTCCACTTT.

The chain has TRBV9 and TRBJ1-1; no definite D call. The CDR3 extends over 14 amino acids. V dropped 4 bases and J dropped 0 bases, with 10 bases sitting between them. Germline CDR1 is SGDLS and CDR2 is YYNGEE. CDR3 in DNA: TGTGCCAGCAGCTTCGTGTCGGTGAACACTGAAGCTTTCTTT. This codes for CASSFVSVNTEAFF.

The V gene is TRBV4-1, the J gene TRBJ1-6; maybe TRBD1 (6 bases). V lost 3 bases to trimming and J lost 7 bases, with 19 bases between them. The CDR3 length is 17 residues. Per the germline V gene, CDR1 is MGHRA and CDR2 is YSYEKL. Here the CDR3 reads CASSHAFGQRTNSPLHF. Written as DNA, the CDR3 is TGCGCCAGCAGCCATGCGTTCGGACAGCGGACAAATTCACCCCTCCACTTT.

The chain links TRBV13 to TRBJ1-1; weak D call: TRBD1 (5 bases). V was clipped by 1 base and J by 1 base, with 7 bases between them. Germline V gene data show CDR1 as PRHDT and CDR2 as FYEKMQ (reference sequence). The CDR3 runs 14 residues. CDR3 amino acids: CASSLEGQNTEAFF. The DNA of the CDR3 is TGTGCCAGCAGCTTAGAGGGGCAGAACACTGAAGCTTTCTTT.

The chain has TRBV15 and TRBJ2-5, with D tentatively TRBD2 (5 bases). This CDR3 contains 16 residues. Looked up from germline, CDR1 is LNHNV and CDR2 is YYDKDF (reference sequence). V lost 1 base and J lost 3, with 15 bases in between. CDR3 nucleotide sequence: TGTGCCACCAGCAGAGCTACAAGTCCGGGGAAAGAGACCCAGTACTTC. This encodes CATSRATSPGKETQYF.

This sequence joins TRBV19 and TRBJ1-1; weak D call: TRBD1 (6 bases). Germline lookup yields CDR1 LNHDA and CDR2 SQIVND (reference sequence). V was trimmed by 4 bases and J by 4 bases, leaving 16 bases between them. This CDR3 region has 15 residues. The CDR3: CASSRQGKGGTEAFF. The DNA of the CDR3 is TGTGCCAGTAGTAGGCAGGGGAAGGGTGGCACTGAAGCTTTCTTT.

The chain is built from TRBV19 and TRBJ2-7, with D perhaps TRBD1 or TRBD2 (5 bases each). V gave up 10 bases and J gave up 2 bases, with 18 bases separating them. CDR1 and CDR2 (germline): LNHDA, SQIVND (reference sequence). This CDR3 is 14 amino acids long. The CDR3, as DNA: TGTGCCACCGGTATCGCCCCGGGACCCTACGAGCAGTACTTC. Translating it yields CATGIAPGPYEQYF.

The V gene is TRBV27, the J gene TRBJ1-4; 7 nucleotides agree with TRBD1. Germline CDR1 reads MNHEY; CDR2 reads SMNVEV (reference sequence). V dropped 6 bases and J dropped 0; count of bases not matched to a gene: 10. This CDR3 is built from 17 residues. The CDR3 DNA sequence: TGTGCCAGCAGCCTGACAGGGCGGGGTGCAACTAATGAAAAACTGTTTTTT. Translated: CASSLTGRGATNEKLFF.

Written as DNA, the CDR3 is TGTGCCAGCAGCCACCGCACAGATACGCAGTATTTT. Its protein is CASSHRTDTQYF. The chain recombines TRBV5-5 with TRBJ2-3; D is unresolved. Germline CDR1 reads SGHKS; CDR2 reads YYEKEE (reference sequence). This CDR3 has 12 amino acids. The V end was cut by 4 bases, the J end by 1 base, with 4 bases between.

This sequence joins TRBV6-6 and TRBJ1-2; 8 bases line up with TRBD1. The CDR3 runs 15 residues. V lost 7 bases to trimming and J lost 4 bases; unmatched junction nucleotides: 11. Germline values: CDR1 MNHNY, CDR2 SVGAGI (reference sequence). The CDR3 nucleotides are TGTGCCAGCACCAACGTAGGCAGGGGGCCCTATGGCTACACCTTC. Translation: CASTNVGRGPYGYTF.

J is TRBJ1-2 and V is TRBV6-5, with 7 bases identical to TRBD1. V dropped 6 bases and J dropped 4; count of bases not matched to a gene: 8. The CDR3 is made up of 14 amino acids. Germline CDR1 reads MNHEY; CDR2 reads SVGAGI. CDR3 loop: CASSPTRGAYGYTF. The CDR3 DNA is TGTGCCAGCAGCCCAACCAGGGGGGCCTATGGCTACACCTTC.

The rearrangement joins TRBV27 to TRBJ2-2; no firm D call. This CDR3 region has 13 residues. Germline V gives CDR1 MNHEY, CDR2 SMNVEV (reference sequence). V lost 7 bases to trimming and J lost 2 bases, with 8 bases between them. CDR3 sequence: CASKAINTGELFF. DNA of the CDR3: TGTGCCAGCAAAGCAATAAACACCGGGGAGCTGTTTTTT.

This chain joins TRBV10-3 and TRBJ2-1; 13 bases are shared with TRBD2. The CDR3 consists of 15 residues. V shed 3 bases, J shed 10 bases, and the junction held 6 bases outside the gene matches. The germline gives CDR1 ENHRY, CDR2 SYGVKD. In nucleotides, the CDR3 is TGTGCCATCAGTGAAACTAGCGGGGGGGCCCGGGAGCAGTTCTTC. Protein sequence: CAISETSGGAREQFF.

V gene TRBV10-1 combines with J gene TRBJ2-2, with a tentative D call TRBD2 (6 bases). V shed 0 bases and J shed 3 bases, with 8 bases lying between them. The CDR3 loop spans 15 amino acids. The germline V gene encodes CDR1 WNHNN and CDR2 SYGVQD (reference sequence). CDR3 residues: CASSESRGYTGELFF. For the CDR3, the DNA is TGCGCCAGCAGTGAGTCGCGGGGATACACCGGGGAGCTGTTTTTT.

The chain joins TRBV5-1 to TRBJ1-2, with D perhaps TRBD1 (5 bases). The CDR3 runs 14 residues. Trimming removed 0 bases from V and 7 bases from J, with 13 bases in between. Germline-derived CDR1 and CDR2 are SGHRS and YFSETQ. The CDR3 sequence is CASSLALQGGGYTF. As DNA, the CDR3 is TGCGCCAGCAGCTTGGCCCTTCAGGGAGGTGGCTACACCTTC. The full variable domain, with the rest looked up from reference TRBV5-1 and TRBJ1-2, is KAGVTQTPRYLIKTRGQQVTLSCSPISGHRSVSWYQQTPGQGLQFLFEYFSETQRNKGNFPGRFSGRQFSNSRSEMNVSTLELGDSALYLCASSLALQGGGYTFGSGTRLTVV.

As to this clone: The identical CDR3 is also encoded by other nucleotide sequences in the sample. The rearrangement uses TRBV12-3 or TRBV12-4 and TRBJ2-2; the D gene could be TRBD1 or TRBD2 (5 bases each). Deletions cut 3 bases from V and 6 bases from J, with 8 bases between. This CDR3 is built from 13 residues. For the CDR3, the DNA is TGTGCCAGCAGTTTGGTGGGGGCCGGGGAGCTGTTTTTT. The encoded protein is CASSLVGAGELFF.

This rearrangement joins TRBV6-1 to TRBJ2-4; a weak D match, TRBD2 (6 bases). CDR1 is MNHNS and CDR2 is SASEGT in the germline V gene. Trimming left V 2 bases short and J 8 bases short, with 16 bases between. The length of the CDR3 is 15 residues. The CDR3 DNA sequence: TGTGCCAGCAGTGAAAGGGAGGTTAGACGCGACATTCAGTACTTC. This gives the protein CASSEREVRRDIQYF.

Notes on this clone: This specimen includes other DNA sequences encoding the same CDR3. The J gene is TRBJ1-1, the V gene TRBV5-1, with no clear D. The V gene lost 0 bases and the J gene lost 0 bases, with 6 bases spanning the gap. The V gene's germline CDR1 is SGHRS and CDR2 YFSETQ. This CDR3 has 14 amino acids. The CDR3 loop reads CASSLASMNTEAFF. The CDR3 DNA is TGCGCCAGCAGCTTGGCTTCCATGAACACTGAAGCTTTCTTT.